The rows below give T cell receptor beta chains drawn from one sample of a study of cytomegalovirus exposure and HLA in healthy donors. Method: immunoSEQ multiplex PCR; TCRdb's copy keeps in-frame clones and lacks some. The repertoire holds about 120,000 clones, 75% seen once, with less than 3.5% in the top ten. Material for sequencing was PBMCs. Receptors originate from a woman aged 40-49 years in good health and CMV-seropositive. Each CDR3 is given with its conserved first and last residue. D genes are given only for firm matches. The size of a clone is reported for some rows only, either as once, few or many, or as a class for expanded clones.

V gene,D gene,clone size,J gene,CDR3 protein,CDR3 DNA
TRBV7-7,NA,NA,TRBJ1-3,CASSLDGNTIYF,TGTGCCAGCAGCTTAGACGGGAACACCATATATTTT
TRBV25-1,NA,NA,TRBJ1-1,CASSLSGWNTEAFF,TGTGCCAGCAGCCTTTCAGGGTGGAACACTGAAGCTTTCTTT
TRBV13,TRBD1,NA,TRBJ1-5,CASSGQDSNQPQHF,TGTGCCAGCAGCGGACAGGATAGCAATCAGCCCCAGCATTTT
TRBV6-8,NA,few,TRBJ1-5,CASSYSSGVRQPQHF,TGTGCCAGCAGCTACTCATCAGGGGTCCGTCAGCCCCAGCATTTT
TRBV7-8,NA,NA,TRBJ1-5,CASSYGPVLRGAQHF,TGTGCCAGCAGCTACGGACCCGTACTTCGGGGGGCCCAGCATTTT
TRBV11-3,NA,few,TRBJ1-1,CASSLQENTEAFF,TGTGCCAGCAGCTTACAGGAAAACACTGAAGCTTTCTTT
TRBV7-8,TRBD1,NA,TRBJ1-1,CASSLVGATGLDTEAFF,TGTGCCAGCAGCTTAGTTGGAGCGACAGGGCTCGACACTGAAGCTTTCTTT
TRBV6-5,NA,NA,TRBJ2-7,CASSYSRGKSEQYF,TGTGCCAGCAGTTACTCCCGAGGGAAGAGCGAGCAGTACTTC
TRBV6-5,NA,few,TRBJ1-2,CASSYRGIYGYTF,TGTGCCAGCAGTTACAGGGGGATTTATGGCTACACCTTC
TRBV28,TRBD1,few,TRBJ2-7,CASSGDRRNIVYEQYF,TGTGCCAGCAGTGGGGACAGGCGGAATATAGTCTACGAGCAGTACTTC
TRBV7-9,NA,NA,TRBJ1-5,CASSLGGLGQPQHF,TGTGCCAGCAGCTTAGGGGGGCTTGGACAGCCCCAGCATTTT
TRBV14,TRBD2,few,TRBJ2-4,CASSQGHGLAGGSQYF,TGTGCCAGCAGCCAAGGGCACGGGCTAGCGGGGGGGTCCCAGTACTTC
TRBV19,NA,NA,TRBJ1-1,CASSTGGSRNTEAFF,TGTGCCAGTAGCACGGGAGGGTCCCGGAACACTGAAGCTTTCTTT
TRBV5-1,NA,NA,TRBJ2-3,CASSSRIGADTQYF,TGCGCCAGCAGCTCTCGGATAGGGGCAGATACGCAGTATTTT
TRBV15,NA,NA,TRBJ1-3,CATSREWEGFSGNTIYF,TGTGCCACCAGCAGAGAGTGGGAGGGTTTCTCTGGAAACACCATATATTTT
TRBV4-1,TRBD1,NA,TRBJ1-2,CASSQDLGQRFENGYTF,TGCGCCAGCAGCCAAGATTTGGGACAGAGGTTTGAAAATGGCTACACCTTC
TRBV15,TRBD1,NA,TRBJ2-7,CATSRARQGVLSYEQYF,TGTGCCACCAGCAGAGCCAGACAGGGGGTCCTCTCCTACGAGCAGTACTTC
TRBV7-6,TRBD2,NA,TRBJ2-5,CASSSLAGEETQYF,TGTGCCAGCAGCTCCCTAGCGGGGGAAGAGACCCAGTACTTC
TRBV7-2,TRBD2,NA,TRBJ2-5,CASSAGGFGETQYF,TGTGCCAGCAGCGCGGGGGGGTTTGGGGAGACCCAGTACTTC
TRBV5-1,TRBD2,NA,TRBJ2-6,CASGERLAGFGGGANVLTF,TGCGCCAGCGGCGAGCGACTAGCGGGGTTCGGAGGAGGGGCCAACGTCCTGACTTTC
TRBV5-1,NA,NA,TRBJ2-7,CASSRSPLGSYEQYF,TGCGCCAGCAGTCGTAGCCCTTTAGGCTCCTACGAGCAGTACTTC
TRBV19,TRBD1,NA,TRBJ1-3,CASQGANRNTIYF,TGTGCCAGTCAGGGGGCGAATCGAAACACCATATATTTT
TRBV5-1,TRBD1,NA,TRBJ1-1,CASSLAGTGNTEAFF,TGCGCCAGCAGCTTGGCCGGGACAGGGAACACTGAAGCTTTCTTT
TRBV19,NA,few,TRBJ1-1,CASIRQQNTEAFF,TGTGCCAGTATAAGACAGCAGAACACTGAAGCTTTCTTT